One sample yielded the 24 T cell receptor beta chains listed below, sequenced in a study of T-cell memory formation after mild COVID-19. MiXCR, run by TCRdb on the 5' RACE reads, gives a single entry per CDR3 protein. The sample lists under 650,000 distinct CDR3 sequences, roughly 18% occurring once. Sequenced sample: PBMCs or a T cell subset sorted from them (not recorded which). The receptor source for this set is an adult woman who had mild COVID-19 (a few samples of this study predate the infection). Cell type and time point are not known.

CDR3 region: CASSLAQFGTVTGELFF. CDR3 DNA: TGTGCCAGCAGCTTAGCGCAATTCGGGACAGTCACCGGGGAGCTGTTTTTT. The rearrangement links TRBV7-9 to TRBJ2-2; TRBD1 agrees at 7 bases. The CDR3 contains 17 residues. V was pared by 0 bases and J by 4 bases, with 8 bases of the junction left unmatched. CDR1 and CDR2 from the germline V gene are SEHNR and FQNEAQ (reference sequence).

CDR3 protein: CASTHSWSDEQFF. The DNA of the CDR3 is TGTGCCAGCACCCACTCTTGGAGCGATGAGCAGTTCTTC. This chain joins TRBV5-4 and TRBJ2-1; D ambiguous. Germline values: CDR1 SGHNT, CDR2 YYREEE (reference sequence). The CDR3 covers 13 residues. The V and J ends lost 6 bases and 8 bases respectively, with 15 bases between them.

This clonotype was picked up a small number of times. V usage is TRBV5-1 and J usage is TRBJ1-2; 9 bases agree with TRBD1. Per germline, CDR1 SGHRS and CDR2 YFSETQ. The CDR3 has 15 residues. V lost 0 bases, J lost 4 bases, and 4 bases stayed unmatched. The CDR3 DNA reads TGCGCCAGCAGCTTGGAAGGGACAGGGCTCTATGGCTACACCTTC. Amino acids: CASSLEGTGLYGYTF. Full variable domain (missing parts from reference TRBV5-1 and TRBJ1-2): KAGVTQTPRYLIKTRGQQVTLSCSPISGHRSVSWYQQTPGQGLQFLFEYFSETQRNKGNFPGRFSGRQFSNSRSEMNVSTLELGDSALYLCASSLEGTGLYGYTFGSGTRLTVV.

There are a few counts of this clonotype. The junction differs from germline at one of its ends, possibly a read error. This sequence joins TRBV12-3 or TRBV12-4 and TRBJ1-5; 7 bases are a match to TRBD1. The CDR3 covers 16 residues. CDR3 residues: CASSPWETGSSQPQHF. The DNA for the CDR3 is TGTGCCAGCAGTCCTTGGGAGACAGGGAGCAGTCAGCCCCAGCATTTT.

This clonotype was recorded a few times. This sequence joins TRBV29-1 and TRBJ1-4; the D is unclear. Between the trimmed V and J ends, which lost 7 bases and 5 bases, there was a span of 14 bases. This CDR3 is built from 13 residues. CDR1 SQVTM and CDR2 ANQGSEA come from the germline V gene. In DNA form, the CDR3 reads TGCAGCGCTACGCCCGATTCCAATGAAAAACTGTTTTTT. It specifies CSATPDSNEKLFF.

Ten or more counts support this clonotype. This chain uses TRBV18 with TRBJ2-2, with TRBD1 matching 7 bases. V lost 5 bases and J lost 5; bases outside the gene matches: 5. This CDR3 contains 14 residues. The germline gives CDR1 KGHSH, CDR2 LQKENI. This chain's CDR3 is CASSADRSTGELFF. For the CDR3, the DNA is TGTGCCAGCTCAGCGGACAGGTCGACCGGGGAGCTGTTTTTT.

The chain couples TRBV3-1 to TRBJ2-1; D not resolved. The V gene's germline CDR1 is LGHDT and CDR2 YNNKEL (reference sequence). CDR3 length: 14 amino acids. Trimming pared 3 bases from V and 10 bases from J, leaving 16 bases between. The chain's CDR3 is CASSHGRASGEQFF. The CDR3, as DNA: TGTGCCAGCAGCCACGGTCGAGCGTCTGGGGAGCAGTTCTTC.

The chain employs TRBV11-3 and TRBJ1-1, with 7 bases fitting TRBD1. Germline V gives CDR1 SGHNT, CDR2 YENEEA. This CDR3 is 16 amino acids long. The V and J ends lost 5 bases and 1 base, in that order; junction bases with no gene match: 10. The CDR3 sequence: CASSPWGQTENTEAFF. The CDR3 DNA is TGTGCCAGCAGCCCCTGGGGACAGACTGAGAACACTGAAGCTTTCTTT.

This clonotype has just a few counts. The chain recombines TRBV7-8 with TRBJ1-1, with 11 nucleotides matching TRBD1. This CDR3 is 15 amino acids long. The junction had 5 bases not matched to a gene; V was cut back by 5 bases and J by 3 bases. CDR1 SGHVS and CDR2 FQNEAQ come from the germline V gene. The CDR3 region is CASSARDRGYTEAFF. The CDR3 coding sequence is TGTGCCAGCAGCGCCCGGGACAGGGGGTACACTGAAGCTTTCTTT.

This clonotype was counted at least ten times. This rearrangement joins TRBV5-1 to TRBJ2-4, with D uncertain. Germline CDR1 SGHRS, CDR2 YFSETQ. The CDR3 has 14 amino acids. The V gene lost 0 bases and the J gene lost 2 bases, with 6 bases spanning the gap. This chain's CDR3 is CASSLEGTKNIQYF. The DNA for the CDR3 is TGCGCCAGCAGCTTGGAAGGAACCAAAAACATTCAGTACTTC.

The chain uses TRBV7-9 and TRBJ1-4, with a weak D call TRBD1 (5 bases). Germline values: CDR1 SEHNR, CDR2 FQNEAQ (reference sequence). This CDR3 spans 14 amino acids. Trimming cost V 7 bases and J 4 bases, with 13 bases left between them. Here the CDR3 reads CASTTTAFNEKLFF. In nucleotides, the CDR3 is TGTGCCAGCACTACGACAGCATTTAATGAAAAACTGTTTTTT. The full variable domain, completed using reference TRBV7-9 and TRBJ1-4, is DTGVSQNPRHKITKRGQNVTFRCDPISEHNRLYWYRQTLGQGPEFLTYFQNEAQLEKSRLLSDRFSAERPKGSFSTLEIQRTEQGDSAMYLCASTTTAFNEKLFFGSGTQLSVL.

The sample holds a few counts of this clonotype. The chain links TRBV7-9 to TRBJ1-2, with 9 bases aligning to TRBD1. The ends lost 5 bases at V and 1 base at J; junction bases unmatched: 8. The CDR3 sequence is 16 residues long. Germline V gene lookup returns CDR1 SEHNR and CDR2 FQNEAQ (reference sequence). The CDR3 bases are TGTGCCAGCAGCGTCCGGGACAGGGAGATTAACTATGGCTACACCTTC. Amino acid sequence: CASSVRDREINYGYTF.

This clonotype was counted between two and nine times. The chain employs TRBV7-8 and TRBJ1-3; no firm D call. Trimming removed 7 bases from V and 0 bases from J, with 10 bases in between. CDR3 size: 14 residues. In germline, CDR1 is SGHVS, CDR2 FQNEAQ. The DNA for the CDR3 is TGTGCCAGCATGGAGCCATCCTCTGGAAACACCATATATTTT. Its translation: CASMEPSSGNTIYF.

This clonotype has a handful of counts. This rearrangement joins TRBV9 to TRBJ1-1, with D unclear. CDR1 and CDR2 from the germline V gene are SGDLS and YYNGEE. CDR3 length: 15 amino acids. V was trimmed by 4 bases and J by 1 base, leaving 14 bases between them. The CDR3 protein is CASSPHSGRNTEAFF. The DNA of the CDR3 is TGTGCCAGCAGCCCCCACTCCGGCCGGAACACTGAAGCTTTCTTT.

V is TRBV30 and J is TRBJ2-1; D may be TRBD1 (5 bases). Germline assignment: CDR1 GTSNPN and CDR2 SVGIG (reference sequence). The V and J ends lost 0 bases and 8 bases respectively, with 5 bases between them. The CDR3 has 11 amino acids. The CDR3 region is CAWSVGDEQFF. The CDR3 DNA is TGTGCCTGGAGTGTAGGGGATGAGCAGTTCTTC.

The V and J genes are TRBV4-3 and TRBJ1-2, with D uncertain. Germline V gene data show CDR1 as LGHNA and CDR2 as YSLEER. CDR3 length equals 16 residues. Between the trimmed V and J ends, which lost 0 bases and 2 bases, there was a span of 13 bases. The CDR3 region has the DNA TGCGCCAGCAGCCAAGACTCGCCGGCCCGGAACTATGGCTACACCTTC. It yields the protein CASSQDSPARNYGYTF.

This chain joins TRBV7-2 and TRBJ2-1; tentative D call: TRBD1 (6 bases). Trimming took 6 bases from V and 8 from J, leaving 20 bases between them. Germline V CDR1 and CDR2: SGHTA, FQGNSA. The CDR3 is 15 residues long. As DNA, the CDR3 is TGTGCCAGCAGACAACAGCTAGGGGGTAGGGATGAGCAGTTCTTC. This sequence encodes CASRQQLGGRDEQFF.

CDR3 nucleotides: TGTGCCAGCAACGTCCCCACAGGCCCAAACACCGGGGAGCTGTTTTTT. This encodes CASNVPTGPNTGELFF. V and J are TRBV7-9 and TRBJ2-2, with D tentatively TRBD1 (5 bases). Germline CDR1 SEHNR, CDR2 FQNEAQ (reference sequence). With 7 bases removed from V and 2 bases from J, the gap between germline ends came to 17 bases. CDR3 length: 16 amino acids.

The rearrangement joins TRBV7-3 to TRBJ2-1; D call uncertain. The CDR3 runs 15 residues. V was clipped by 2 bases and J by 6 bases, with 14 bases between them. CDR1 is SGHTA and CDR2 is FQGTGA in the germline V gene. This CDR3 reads CASSLGPSPGNEQFF. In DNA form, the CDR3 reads TGTGCCAGCAGCTTAGGTCCCAGTCCAGGCAATGAGCAGTTCTTC.

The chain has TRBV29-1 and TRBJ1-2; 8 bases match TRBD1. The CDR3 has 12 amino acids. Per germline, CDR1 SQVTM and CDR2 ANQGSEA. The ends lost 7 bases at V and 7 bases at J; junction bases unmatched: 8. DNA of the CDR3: TGCAGCGATGGACAGGGTAATGCTGGCTACACCTTC. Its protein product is CSDGQGNAGYTF.

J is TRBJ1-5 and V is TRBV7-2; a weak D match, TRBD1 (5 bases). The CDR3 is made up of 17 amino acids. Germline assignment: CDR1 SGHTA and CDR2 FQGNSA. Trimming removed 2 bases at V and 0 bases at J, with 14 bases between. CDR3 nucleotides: TGTGCCAGCAGCTTACGGGCAGGGAATAATAGCAATCAGCCCCAGCATTTT. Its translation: CASSLRAGNNSNQPQHF.

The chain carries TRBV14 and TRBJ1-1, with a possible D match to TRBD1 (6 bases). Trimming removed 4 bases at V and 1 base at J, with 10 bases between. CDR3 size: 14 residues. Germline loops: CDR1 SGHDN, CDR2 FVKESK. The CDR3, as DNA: TGTGCCAGCAGCCGAGAGACAGGGAACACTGAAGCTTTCTTT. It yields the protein CASSRETGNTEAFF. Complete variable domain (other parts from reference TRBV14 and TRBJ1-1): EAGVTQFPSHSVIEKGQTVTLRCDPISGHDNLYWYRRVMGKEIKFLLHFVKESKQDESGMPNNRFLAERTGGTYSTLKVQPAELEDSGVYFCASSRETGNTEAFFGQGTRLTVV.

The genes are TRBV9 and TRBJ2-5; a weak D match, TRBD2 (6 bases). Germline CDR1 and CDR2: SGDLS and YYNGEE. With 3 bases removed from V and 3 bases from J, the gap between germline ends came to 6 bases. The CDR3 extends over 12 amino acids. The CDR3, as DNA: TGTGCCAGCAGCGCGGGAGAAGAGACCCAGTACTTC. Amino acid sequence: CASSAGEETQYF. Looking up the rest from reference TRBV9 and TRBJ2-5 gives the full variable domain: DSGVTQTPKHLITATGQRVTLRCSPRSGDLSVYWYQQSLDQGLQFLIQYYNGEERAKGNILERFSAQQFPDLHSELNLSSLELGDSALYFCASSAGEETQYFGPGTRLLVL.

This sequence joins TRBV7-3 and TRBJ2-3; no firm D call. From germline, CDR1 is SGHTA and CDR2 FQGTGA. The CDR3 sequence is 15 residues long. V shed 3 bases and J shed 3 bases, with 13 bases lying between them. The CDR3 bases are TGTGCCAGCAGCTTGAGCCGGACCCAGACAGATACGCAGTATTTT. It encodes CASSLSRTQTDTQYF.